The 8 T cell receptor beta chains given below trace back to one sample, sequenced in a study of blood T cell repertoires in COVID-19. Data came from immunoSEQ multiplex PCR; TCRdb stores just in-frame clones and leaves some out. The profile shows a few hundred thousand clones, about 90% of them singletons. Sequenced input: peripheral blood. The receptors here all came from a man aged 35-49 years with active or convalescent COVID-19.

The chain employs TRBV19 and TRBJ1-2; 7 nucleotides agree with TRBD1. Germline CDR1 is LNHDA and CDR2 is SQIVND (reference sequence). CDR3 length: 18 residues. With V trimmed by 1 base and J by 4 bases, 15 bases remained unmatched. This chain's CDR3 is CASSIAGGRQGFLYGYTF. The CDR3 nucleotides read TGTGCCAGTAGTATAGCAGGGGGAAGACAGGGCTTCCTCTATGGCTACACCTTC.

CDR3 DNA: TGTGCCAGCAGCCCGCCGGGGGGGACAGGGCATGGCTACACCTTC. As protein: CASSPPGGTGHGYTF. The J gene is TRBJ1-2, the V gene TRBV9; 9 nucleotides align to TRBD1. V shed 4 bases, J shed 6 bases, and the junction held 10 bases outside the gene matches. The germline V gene has CDR1 SGDLS and CDR2 YYNGEE. The CDR3 totals 15 residues.

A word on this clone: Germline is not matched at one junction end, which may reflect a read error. The DNA for the CDR3 is TGTGCTAGCAGCTTAGGGGGGGGACTAGCGAGGGAGCAGTACTTC. It translates to CASSLGGGLAREQYF. The V call is TRBV7-7, the J call TRBJ2-7; 10 nucleotides match TRBD2. This CDR3 comprises 15 residues. Germline CDR1 reads SSHAT; CDR2 reads FNYEAQ (reference sequence).

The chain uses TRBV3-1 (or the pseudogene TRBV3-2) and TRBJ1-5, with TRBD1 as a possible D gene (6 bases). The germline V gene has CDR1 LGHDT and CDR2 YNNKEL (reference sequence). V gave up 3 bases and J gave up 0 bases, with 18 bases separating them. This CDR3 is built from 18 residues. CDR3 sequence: CASSQSFGQTYSNQPQHF. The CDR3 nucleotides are TGTGCCAGCAGCCAGTCGTTTGGACAGACCTATAGCAATCAGCCCCAGCATTTT.

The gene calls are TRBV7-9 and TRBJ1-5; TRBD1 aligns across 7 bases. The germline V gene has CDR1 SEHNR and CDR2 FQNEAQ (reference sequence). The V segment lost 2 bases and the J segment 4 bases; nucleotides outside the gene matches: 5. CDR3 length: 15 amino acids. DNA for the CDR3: TGTGCCAGCAGCTTATCCGGGACAGCTAATCAGCCCCAGCATTTT. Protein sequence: CASSLSGTANQPQHF.

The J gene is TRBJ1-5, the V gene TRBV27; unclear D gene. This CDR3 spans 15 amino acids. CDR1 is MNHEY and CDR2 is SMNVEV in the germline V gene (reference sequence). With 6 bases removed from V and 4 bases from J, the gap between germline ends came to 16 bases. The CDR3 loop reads CASSPSGSGNQPQHF. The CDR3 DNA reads TGTGCCAGCAGCCCCTCCGGGTCTGGGAATCAGCCCCAGCATTTT.

CDR3 in amino acids: CASSLIRADTQYF. The DNA for the CDR3 is TGTGCCAGCAGCTTGATCCGTGCAGATACGCAGTATTTT. The chain joins TRBV5-4 to TRBJ2-3, with no clear D. Germline loops: CDR1 SGHNT, CDR2 YYREEE (reference sequence). There are 13 residues in the CDR3. The V and J ends lost 1 base and 4 bases respectively, with 7 bases between them.

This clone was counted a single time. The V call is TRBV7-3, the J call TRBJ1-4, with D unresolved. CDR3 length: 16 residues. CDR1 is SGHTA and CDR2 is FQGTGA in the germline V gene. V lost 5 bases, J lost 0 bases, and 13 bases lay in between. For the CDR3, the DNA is TGTGCCAGCAGCGCAGGTCATAGTTCAACTAATGAAAAACTGTTTTTT. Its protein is CASSAGHSSTNEKLFF.